This TCR beta chain was recovered during a study of regulatory T cells in long-lasting Graves disease (TCRdb year 2021). For the wider study: Persistent Graves' disease was defined as antithyroid drug treatment for over 5 years with persistently positive TSH receptor autoantibodies. On average, persistent Graves' disease patients in the clinical cohort had been on antithyroid drugs for approximately ten years. The study was conducted in China and was registered as a clinical trial. Peripheral blood TCR sequencing and RNA sequencing compared persistent Graves' disease patients with newly diagnosed Graves' disease patients. A total of approximately 35 samples underwent TCR sequencing: about 13 from persistent and about 20 from newly diagnosed Graves' disease patients.

The library was built by means of multiplex PCR. Sequencer: Illumina HiSeq 4000. CDR3 regions were amplified by Arm-PCR with iRepertoire HTBI primers to construct TCR beta libraries. Before sequencing, the PCR products went through gel purification. As for the authors' bioinformatics: Gene usage analysis of CDR3 amino acid clonotypes used the approximately 62 TRBV and about 14 TRBJ segments found across samples. Filtered high-quality paired reads were merged into contigs using COPE and FqMerger. BLAST was used to align contigs to IMGT TRBV, TRBD and TRBJ reference genes, and CDR3 was defined according to IMGT. Any clonotype with a frequency above 0.1% was classified as a highly expanded clone. Repertoire diversity was measured by Shannon entropy, and V-J evenness by the Gini coefficient. A clonotype was considered public if more than one individual shared it. The raw public reads went through TCRdb reprocessing: fastp at Q25, MiXCR clone calling, in-frame beta chains kept. Records with the same CDR3 protein are collapsed into one entry carrying the most frequent genes and DNA. TCRdb, rather than the study authors, made the V and J calls. This sample comprises roughly 470,000 distinct CDR3 sequences, under 25% of them detected only once. Over 7.5% of the sample is taken by the ten largest.

Measured from the cysteine to the phenylalanine, the CDR3 is 15 residues long. Of all the DNA, just the CDR3 is kept, 45 bases in frame from base 1. Reading the germline V gene (reference sequence) gives CDR1 PRHDT and CDR2 FYEKMQ. V and J are trimmed by 3 bases and 7 bases, and the gene matches miss 8 bases of the junction. Read against the paper, the sample's time point label means: persistent/refractory GD, antithyroid drugs over 5 years with positive TRAb. RNA was extracted from PBMCs in TRIzol for both TCR sequencing and RNA sequencing. The diagnosis of Graves' disease followed American Thyroid Association guidelines. Patients for the study were recruited at an endocrinology department in Xi'an, China. Each patient gave roughly 10 milliliters of peripheral blood, collected in an EDTA anticoagulant tube. Ficoll Paque Plus density gradient separation was used to isolate PBMCs, and no further T cell sorting was done. An Agilent 2100 Bioanalyzer and agarose gel were used to check RNA quality, and a NanoDrop 2000 was used to measure RNA concentration.

The paper as a whole reports these results and caveats: Sequencing and analysis were limited to the TCR beta chain. Peripheral blood alone was examined, since thyroid tissue, which constituted the primary lesion, could not be accessed. Persistent patients shared more public clonotypes among themselves (more than 2,500) than newly diagnosed patients did (over 900). The small sample size was acknowledged by the authors as a limitation that may reduce accuracy. Preferential use of TRBV28, TRBJ1-2 and TRBJ2-5 was observed in persistent disease, whereas TRBV20-1 and TRBJ2-1 were favored in newly diagnosed disease. Compared with newly diagnosed patients, persistent Graves' disease patients had lower TCR Shannon entropy and fewer highly expanded clones, which suggests clonal expansion.

This clonotype showed up just a few times. This receptor's antigen is unknown. No clone much larger than this one lies a single base away; base qualities are absent. The chain employs TRBV13 and TRBJ2-2; 7 bases in the junction line up with TRBD1. The clonotype was recovered from a female donor with Graves disease. Sample: peripheral blood mononuclear cells (PBMCs), taken when the disease was refractory, from a patient treated with antithyroid drugs. CDR3 sequence: CASSFSIQGIGELFF. The nucleotides read TGTGCCAGCAGCTTCTCCATACAGGGGATCGGGGAGCTGTTTTTT.